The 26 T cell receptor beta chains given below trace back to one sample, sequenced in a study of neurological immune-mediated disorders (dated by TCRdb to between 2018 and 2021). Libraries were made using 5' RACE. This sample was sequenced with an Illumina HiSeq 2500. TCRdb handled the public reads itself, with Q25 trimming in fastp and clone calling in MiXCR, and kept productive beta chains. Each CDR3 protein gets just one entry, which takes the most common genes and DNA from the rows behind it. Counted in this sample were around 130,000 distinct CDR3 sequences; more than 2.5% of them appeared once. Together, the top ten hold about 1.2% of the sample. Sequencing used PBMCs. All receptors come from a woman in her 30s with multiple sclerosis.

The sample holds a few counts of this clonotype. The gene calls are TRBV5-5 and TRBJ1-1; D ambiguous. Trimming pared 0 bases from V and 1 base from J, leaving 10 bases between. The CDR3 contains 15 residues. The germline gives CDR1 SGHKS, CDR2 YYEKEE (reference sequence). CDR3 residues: CASSLATTQNTEAFF. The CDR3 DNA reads TGTGCCAGCAGCTTGGCCACCACCCAGAACACTGAAGCTTTCTTT.

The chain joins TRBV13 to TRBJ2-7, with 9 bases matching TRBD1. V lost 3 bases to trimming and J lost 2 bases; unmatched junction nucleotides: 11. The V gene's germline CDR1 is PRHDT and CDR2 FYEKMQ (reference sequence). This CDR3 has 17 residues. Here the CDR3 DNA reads TGTGCCAGCAGCTTCAATGTACCGGGACAGGGAACCTACGAGCAGTACTTC. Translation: CASSFNVPGQGTYEQYF.

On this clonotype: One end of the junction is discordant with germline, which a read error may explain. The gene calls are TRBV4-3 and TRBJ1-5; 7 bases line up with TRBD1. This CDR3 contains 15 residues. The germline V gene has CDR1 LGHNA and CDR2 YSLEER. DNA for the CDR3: TGCGCTAGCAGCCAAGATGGACAGGTAGATCAGCCCCAGCATTTT. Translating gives CASSQDGQVDQPQHF.

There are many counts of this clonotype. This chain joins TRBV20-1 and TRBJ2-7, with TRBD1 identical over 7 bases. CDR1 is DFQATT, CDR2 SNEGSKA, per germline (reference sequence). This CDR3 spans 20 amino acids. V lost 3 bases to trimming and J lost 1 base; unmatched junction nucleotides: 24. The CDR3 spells CSASPFGTVTRPTRSYEQYF. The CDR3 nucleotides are TGCAGTGCTAGCCCTTTCGGGACAGTTACGAGACCAACCCGGTCCTACGAGCAGTACTTC.

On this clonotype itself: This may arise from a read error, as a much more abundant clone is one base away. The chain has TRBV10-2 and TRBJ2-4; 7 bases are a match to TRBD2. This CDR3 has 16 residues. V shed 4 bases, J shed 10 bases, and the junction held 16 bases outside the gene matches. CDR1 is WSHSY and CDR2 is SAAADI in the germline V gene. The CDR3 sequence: CASSVVPAGDGKIQYF. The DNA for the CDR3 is TGCGCCAGCAGTGTGGTTCCGGCGGGAGATGGTAAAATTCAGTACTTC.

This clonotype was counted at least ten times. The CDR3 loop reads CSASPADREQFF. CDR3 nucleotides: TGCAGTGCTAGTCCGGCGGACCGTGAGCAGTTCTTC. The J gene is TRBJ2-1, the V gene TRBV20-1; no definite D call. CDR1 DFQATT and CDR2 SNEGSKA come from the germline V gene (reference sequence). The ends were cut back, 3 bases at V and 9 bases at J, with 12 bases in the middle. This CDR3 has 12 residues.

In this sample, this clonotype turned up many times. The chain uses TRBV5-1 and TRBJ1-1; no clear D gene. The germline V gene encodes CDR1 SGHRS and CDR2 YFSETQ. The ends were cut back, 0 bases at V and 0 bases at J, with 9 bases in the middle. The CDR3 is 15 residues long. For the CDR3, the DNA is TGCGCCAGCAGCTTGGAACCCAGGATGAACACTGAAGCTTTCTTT. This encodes CASSLEPRMNTEAFF.

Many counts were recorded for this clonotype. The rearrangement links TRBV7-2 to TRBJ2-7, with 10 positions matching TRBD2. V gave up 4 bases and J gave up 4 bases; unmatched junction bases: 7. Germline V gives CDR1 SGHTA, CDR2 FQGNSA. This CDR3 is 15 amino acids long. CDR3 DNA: TGTGCCAGCAGCTCGTCTAGCGGGAGAAGGTACGAGCAGTACTTC. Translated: CASSSSSGRRYEQYF.

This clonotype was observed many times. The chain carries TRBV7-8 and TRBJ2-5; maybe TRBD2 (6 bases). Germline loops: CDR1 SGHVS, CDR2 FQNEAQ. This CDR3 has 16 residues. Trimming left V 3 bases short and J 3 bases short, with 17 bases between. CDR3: CASSFRNPSGEETQYF. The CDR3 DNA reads TGTGCCAGCAGCTTCCGGAACCCCTCGGGGGAAGAGACCCAGTACTTC. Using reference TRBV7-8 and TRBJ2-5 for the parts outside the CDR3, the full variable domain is GAGVSQSPRYKVAKRGQDVALRCDPISGHVSLFWYQQALGQGPEFLTYFQNEAQLDKSGLPSDRFFAERPEGSVSTLKIQRTQQEDSAVYLCASSFRNPSGEETQYFGPGTRLLVL.

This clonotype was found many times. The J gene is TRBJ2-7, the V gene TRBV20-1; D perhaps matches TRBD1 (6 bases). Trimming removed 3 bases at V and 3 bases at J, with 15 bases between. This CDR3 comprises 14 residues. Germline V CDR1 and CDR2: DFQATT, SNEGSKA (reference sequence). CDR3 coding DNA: TGCAGTGCTAGTTTGGGCAGGGGATTCTACGAGCAGTACTTC. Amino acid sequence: CSASLGRGFYEQYF.

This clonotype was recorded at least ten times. The CDR3 spells CASRITGYSNQPQHF. CDR3 sequence (DNA): TGTGCCAGCAGGATAACAGGGTATAGCAATCAGCCCCAGCATTTT. This chain links TRBV28 with TRBJ1-5, with D perhaps matching TRBD1 (6 bases). Trimming removed 6 bases from V and 0 bases from J, with 12 bases in between. There are 15 residues in the CDR3. Germline V gives CDR1 MDHEN, CDR2 SYDVKM.

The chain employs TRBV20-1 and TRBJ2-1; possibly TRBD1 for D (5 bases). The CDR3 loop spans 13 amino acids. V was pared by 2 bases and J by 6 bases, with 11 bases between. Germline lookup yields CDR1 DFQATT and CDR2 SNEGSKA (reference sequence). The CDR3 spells CSARQGSVNEQFF. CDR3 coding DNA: TGCAGTGCTAGACAGGGTTCGGTCAATGAGCAGTTCTTC.

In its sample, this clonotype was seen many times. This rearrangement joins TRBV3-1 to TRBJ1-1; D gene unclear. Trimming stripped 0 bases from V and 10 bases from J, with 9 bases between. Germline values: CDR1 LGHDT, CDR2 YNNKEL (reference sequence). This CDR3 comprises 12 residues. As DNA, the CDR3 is TGTGCCAGCAGCCAAGATTACGGGAGAGCTTTCTTT. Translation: CASSQDYGRAFF.

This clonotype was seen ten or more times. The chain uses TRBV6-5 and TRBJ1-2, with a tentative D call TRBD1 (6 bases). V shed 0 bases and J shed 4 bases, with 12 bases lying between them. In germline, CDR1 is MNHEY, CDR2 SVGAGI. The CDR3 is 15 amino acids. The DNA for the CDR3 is TGTGCCAGCAGTTACTCCTTTCGGACAGTCTATGGCTACACCTTC. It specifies CASSYSFRTVYGYTF.

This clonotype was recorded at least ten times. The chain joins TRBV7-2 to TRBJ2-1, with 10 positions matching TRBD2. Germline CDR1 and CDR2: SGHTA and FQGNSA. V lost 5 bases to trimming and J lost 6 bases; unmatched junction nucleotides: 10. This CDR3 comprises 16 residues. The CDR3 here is CASSPRLAGPVNEQFF. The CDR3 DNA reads TGTGCCAGCAGCCCTAGACTAGCGGGCCCCGTCAATGAGCAGTTCTTC. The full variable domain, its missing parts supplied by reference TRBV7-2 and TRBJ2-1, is GAGVSQSPSNKVTEKGKDVELRCDPISGHTALYWYRQSLGQGLEFLIYFQGNSAPDKSGLPSDRFSAERTGGSVSTLTIQRTQQEDSAVYLCASSPRLAGPVNEQFFGPGTRLTVL.

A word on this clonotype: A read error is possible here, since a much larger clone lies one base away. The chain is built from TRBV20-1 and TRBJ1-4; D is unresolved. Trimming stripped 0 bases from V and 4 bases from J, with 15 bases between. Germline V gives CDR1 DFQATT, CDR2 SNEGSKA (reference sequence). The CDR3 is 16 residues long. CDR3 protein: CSARDYPGSNNEKLFF. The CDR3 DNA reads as TGCAGTGCTAGAGATTATCCAGGATCAAATAATGAAAAACTGTTTTTT.

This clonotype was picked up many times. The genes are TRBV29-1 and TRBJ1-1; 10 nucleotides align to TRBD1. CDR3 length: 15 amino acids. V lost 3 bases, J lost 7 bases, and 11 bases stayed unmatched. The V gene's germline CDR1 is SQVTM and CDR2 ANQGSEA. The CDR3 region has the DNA TGCAGCGTTGACCCTATAGGGGACAGGGGTGGTGAAGCTTTCTTT. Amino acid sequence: CSVDPIGDRGGEAFF.

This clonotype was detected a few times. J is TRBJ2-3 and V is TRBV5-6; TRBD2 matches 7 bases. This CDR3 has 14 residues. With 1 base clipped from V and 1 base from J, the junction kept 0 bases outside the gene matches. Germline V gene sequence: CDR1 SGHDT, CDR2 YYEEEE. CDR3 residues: CASSLRGGTDTQYF. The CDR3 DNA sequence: TGTGCCAGCAGCTTGCGGGGGGGCACAGATACGCAGTATTTT.

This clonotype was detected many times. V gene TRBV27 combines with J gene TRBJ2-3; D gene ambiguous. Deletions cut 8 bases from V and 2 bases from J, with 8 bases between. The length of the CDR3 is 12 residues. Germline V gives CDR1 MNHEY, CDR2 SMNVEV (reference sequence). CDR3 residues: CASPANTDTQYF. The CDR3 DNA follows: TGTGCCAGCCCAGCAAACACAGATACGCAGTATTTT.

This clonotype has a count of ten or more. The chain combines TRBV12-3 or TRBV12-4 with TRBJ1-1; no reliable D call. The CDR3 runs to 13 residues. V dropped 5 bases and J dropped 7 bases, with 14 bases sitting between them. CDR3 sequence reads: CASSPNSGNEAFF. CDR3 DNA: TGTGCCAGCAGTCCAAATTCGGGTAATGAAGCTTTCTTT.

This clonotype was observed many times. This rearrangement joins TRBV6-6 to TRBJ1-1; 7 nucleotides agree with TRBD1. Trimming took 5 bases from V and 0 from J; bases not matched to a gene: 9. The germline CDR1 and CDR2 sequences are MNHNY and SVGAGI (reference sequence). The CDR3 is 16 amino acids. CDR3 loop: CASSNPNRGMNTEAFF. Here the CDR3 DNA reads TGTGCCAGCAGTAACCCAAACAGGGGTATGAACACTGAAGCTTTCTTT.

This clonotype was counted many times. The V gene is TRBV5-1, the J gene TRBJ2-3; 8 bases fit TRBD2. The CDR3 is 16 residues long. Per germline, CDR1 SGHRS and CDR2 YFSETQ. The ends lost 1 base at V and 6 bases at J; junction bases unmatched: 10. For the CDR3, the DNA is TGCGCCAGCAGCTTGATAGTTACTAGCGGAACCGATACGCAGTATTTT. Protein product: CASSLIVTSGTDTQYF.

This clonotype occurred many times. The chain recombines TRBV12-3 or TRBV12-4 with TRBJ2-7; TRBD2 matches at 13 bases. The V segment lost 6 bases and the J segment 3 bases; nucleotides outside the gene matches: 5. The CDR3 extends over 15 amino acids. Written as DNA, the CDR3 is TGTGCCAGCAGAGAGACTAGCGGGGGGATCTACGAGCAGTACTTC. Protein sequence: CASRETSGGIYEQYF.

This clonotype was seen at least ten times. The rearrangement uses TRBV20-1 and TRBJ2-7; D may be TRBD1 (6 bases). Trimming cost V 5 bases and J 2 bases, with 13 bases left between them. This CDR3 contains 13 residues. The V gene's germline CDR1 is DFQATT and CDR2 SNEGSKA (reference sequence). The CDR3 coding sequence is TGCAGTGCTCGCCGGGACACCACCTACGAGCAGTACTTC. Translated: CSARRDTTYEQYF.

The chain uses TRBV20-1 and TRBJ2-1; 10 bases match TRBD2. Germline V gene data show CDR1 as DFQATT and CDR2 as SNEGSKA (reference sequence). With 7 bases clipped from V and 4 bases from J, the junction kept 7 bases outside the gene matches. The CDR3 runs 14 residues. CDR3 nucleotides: TGCAGTGAGACCCCTAGCGGGGGTTACAATGAGCAGTTCTTC. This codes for CSETPSGGYNEQFF.

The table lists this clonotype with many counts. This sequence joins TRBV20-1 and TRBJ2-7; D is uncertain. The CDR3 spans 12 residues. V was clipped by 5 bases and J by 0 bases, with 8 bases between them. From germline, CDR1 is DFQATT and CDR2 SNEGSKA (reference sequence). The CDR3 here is CSALGGSYEQYF. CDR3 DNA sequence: TGCAGTGCTCTCGGCGGCTCCTACGAGCAGTACTTC.